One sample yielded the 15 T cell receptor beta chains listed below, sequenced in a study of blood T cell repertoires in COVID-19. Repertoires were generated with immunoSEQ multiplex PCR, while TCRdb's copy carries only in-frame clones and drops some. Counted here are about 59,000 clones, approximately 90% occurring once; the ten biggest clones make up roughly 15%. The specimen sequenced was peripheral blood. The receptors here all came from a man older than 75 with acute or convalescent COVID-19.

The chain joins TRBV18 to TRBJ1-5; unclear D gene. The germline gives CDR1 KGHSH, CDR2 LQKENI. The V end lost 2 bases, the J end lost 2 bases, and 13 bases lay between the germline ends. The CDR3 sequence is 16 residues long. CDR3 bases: TGTGCCAGCTCACCAGGTGAGGGCAGTGGCAATCAGCCCCAGCATTTT. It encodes CASSPGEGSGNQPQHF.

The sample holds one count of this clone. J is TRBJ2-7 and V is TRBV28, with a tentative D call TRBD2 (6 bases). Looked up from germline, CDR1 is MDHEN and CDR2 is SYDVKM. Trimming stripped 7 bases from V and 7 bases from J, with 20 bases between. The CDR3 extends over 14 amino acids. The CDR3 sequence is CASTAGTSHREQYF. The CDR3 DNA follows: TGTGCCAGCACCGCCGGGACTTCTCACAGGGAGCAGTACTTC. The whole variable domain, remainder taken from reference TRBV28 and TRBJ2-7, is DVKVTQSSRYLVKRTGEKVFLECVQDMDHENMFWYRQDPGLGLRLIYFSYDVKMKEKGDIPEGYSVSREKKERFSLILESASTNQTSMYLCASTAGTSHREQYFGPGTRLTVT.

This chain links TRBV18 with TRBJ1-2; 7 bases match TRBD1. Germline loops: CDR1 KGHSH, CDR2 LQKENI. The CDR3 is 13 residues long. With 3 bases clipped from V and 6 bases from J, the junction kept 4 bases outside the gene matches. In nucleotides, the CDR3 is TGTGCCAGCTCACCGAACAGGGGAAATGGCTACACCTTC. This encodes CASSPNRGNGYTF. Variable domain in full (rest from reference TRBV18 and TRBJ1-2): NAGVMQNPRHLVRRRGQEARLRCSPMKGHSHVYWYRQLPEEGLKFMVYLQKENIIDESGMPKERFSAEFPKEGPSILRIQQVVRGDSAAYFCASSPNRGNGYTFGSGTRLTVV.

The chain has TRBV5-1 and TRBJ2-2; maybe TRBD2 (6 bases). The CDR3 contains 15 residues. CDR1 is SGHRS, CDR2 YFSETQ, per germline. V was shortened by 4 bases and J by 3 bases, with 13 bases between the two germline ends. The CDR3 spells CASSRIGGDTGELFF. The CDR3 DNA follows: TGCGCCAGCAGCCGTATAGGAGGGGACACCGGGGAGCTGTTTTTT.

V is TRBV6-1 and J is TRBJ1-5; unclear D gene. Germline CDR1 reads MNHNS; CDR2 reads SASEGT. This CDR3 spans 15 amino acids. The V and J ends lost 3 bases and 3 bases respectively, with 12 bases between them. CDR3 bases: TGTGCCAGCAGTGATAACGCAGTATCCAATCAGCCCCAGCATTTT. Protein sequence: CASSDNAVSNQPQHF.

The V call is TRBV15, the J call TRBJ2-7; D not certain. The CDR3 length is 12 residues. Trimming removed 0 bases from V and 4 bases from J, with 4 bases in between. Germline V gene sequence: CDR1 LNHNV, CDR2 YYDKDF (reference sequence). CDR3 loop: CATSRDGYEQYF. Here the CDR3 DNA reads TGTGCCACCAGCAGAGACGGTTACGAGCAGTACTTC.

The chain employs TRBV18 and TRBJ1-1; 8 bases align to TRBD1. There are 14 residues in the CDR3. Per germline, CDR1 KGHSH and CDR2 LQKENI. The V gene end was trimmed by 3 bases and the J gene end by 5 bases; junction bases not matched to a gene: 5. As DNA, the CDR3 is TGTGCCAGCTCACCGACAGGGGAAGGGACTGAAGCTTTCTTT. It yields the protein CASSPTGEGTEAFF. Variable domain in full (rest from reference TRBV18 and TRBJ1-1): NAGVMQNPRHLVRRRGQEARLRCSPMKGHSHVYWYRQLPEEGLKFMVYLQKENIIDESGMPKERFSAEFPKEGPSILRIQQVVRGDSAAYFCASSPTGEGTEAFFGQGTRLTVV.

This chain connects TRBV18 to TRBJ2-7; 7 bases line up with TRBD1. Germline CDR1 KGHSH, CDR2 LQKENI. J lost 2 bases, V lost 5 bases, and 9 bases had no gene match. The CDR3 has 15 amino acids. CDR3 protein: CASSEGTDPPYEQYF. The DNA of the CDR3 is TGTGCCAGCTCAGAAGGGACAGATCCGCCCTACGAGCAGTACTTC.

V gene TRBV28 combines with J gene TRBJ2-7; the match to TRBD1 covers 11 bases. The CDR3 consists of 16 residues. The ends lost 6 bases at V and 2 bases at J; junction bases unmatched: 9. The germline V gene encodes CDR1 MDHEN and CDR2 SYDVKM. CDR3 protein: CASSRPGTGGPYEQYF. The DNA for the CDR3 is TGTGCCAGCAGCCGCCCCGGGACAGGGGGTCCCTACGAGCAGTACTTC.

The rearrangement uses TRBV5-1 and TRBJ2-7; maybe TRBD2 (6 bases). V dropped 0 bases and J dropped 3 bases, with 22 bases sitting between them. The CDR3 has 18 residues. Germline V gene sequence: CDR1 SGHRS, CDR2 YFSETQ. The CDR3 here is CASSLAPGTSTGLYEQYF. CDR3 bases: TGCGCCAGCAGCTTGGCTCCCGGGACCTCAACGGGACTCTACGAGCAGTACTTC.

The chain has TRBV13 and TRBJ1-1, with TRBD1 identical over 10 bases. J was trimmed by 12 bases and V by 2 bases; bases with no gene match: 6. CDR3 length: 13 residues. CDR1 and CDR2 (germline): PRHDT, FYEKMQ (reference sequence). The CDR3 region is CASSLRETGGPFF. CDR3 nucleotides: TGTGCCAGCAGCTTAAGGGAGACAGGGGGCCCTTTCTTT.

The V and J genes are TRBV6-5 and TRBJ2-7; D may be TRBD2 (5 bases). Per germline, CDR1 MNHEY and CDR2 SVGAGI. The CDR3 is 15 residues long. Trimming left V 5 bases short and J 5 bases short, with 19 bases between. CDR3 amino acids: CASSTSWTPIDEQYF. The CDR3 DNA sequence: TGTGCCAGCAGTACTAGTTGGACTCCAATCGACGAGCAGTACTTC.

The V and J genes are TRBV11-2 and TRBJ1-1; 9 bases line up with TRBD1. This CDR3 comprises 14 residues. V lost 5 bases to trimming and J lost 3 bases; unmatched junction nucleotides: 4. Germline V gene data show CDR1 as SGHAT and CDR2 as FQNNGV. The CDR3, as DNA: TGTGCCAGCAGCCTACAGGGGGCGGACACTGAAGCTTTCTTT. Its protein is CASSLQGADTEAFF.

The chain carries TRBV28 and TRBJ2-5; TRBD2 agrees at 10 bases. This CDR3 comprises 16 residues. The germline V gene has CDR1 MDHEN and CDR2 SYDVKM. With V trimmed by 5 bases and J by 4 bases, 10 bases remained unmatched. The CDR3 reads CASSPPQRGGRETQYF. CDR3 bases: TGTGCCAGCAGTCCGCCCCAGCGGGGGGGCCGAGAGACCCAGTACTTC.

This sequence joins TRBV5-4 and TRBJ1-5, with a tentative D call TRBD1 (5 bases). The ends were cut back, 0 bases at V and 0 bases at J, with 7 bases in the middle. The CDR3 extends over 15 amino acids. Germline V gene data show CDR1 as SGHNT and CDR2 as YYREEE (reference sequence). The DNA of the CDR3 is TGTGCCAGCAGCTTGGGCGGACATAGCAATCAGCCCCAGCATTTT. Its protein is CASSLGGHSNQPQHF. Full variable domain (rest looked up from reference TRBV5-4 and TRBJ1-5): ETGVTQSPTHLIKTRGQQVTLRCSSQSGHNTVSWYQQALGQGPQFIFQYYREEENGRGNFPPRFSGLQFPNYSSELNVNALELDDSALYLCASSLGGHSNQPQHFGDGTRLSIL.